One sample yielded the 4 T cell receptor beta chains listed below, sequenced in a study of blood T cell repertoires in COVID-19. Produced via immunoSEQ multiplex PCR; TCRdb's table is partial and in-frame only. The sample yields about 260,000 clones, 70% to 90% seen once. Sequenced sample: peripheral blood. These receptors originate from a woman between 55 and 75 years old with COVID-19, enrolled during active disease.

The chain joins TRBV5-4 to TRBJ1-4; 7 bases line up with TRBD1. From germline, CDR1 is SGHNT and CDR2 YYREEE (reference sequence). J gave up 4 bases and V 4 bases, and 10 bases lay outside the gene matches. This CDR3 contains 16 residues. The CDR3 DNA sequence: TGTGCCAGCAGCAGTACAACCCGGGACAGTAATGAAAAACTGTTTTTT. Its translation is CASSSTTRDSNEKLFF.

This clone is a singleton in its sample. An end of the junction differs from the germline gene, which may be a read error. The CDR3, as DNA: TGTGCCAGCAGCGAAGTAGACAATGAGCAGTTCTTC. Translation gives CASSEVDNEQFF. This chain joins TRBV2 and TRBJ2-1, with D uncertain. The CDR3 covers 12 residues. Looked up from germline, CDR1 is SNHLY and CDR2 is FYNNEI.

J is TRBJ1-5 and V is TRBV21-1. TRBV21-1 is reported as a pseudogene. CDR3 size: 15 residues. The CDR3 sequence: CASSKSPSPNQPQHF. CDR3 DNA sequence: TGTGCCAGCAGCAAATCCCCCTCCCCCAATCAGCCCCAGCATTTT.

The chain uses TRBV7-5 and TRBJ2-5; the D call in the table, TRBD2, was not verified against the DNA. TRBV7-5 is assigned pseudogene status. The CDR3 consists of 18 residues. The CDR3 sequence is CARSLVWEGTPTIETQYF. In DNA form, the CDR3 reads TGTGCCAGAAGCTTAGTTTGGGAGGGAACCCCCACAATCGAGACCCAGTACTTC.